This TCR beta chain was obtained from a study of shared clonotypes between healthy human individuals. Across the whole study: Three men and a couple of women, aged 18 to 49, were donors. Notes on the study in general: Though the depth was large, rarefaction showed that sorted-subset sequencing was incomplete.

The CDR3 extends over 15 amino acids. Looked up from germline, CDR1 is SGHRS and CDR2 is YFSETQ. The trim removed 5 bases at V and 6 bases at J, leaving 14 bases unmatched. In the case of this clone: Antigen unknown.

Measured with immunoSEQ multiplex PCR; TCRdb has only the in-frame clones, and not every one. This sample carries about 1.5 million clones, around 98% of them seen once, and the ten largest clones take around 0.45%. Sequencing was performed on naive CD4+ T cells sorted from blood. Specified subset: CD45RA+ positively selected. The TCR originated in a man younger than 40 in good health. The V gene is TRBV5-1, the J gene TRBJ2-7, with 7 positions matching TRBD1. CDR3 coding DNA: TGCGCCAGCAGTTCCCTAGGGGGCCGGTACGGCGAGCAGTACTTC. Amino acid sequence: CASSSLGGRYGEQYF.